The rows below give T cell receptor beta chains drawn from one sample of a study of CD8 T cells in Susac syndrome. Via MiXCR, TCRdb re-called the immunoSEQ multiplex PCR reads, giving one row per CDR3 protein. The sample records under 150,000 distinct CDR3 sequences, about 94% being singletons. Sequenced input: CD4+ T cells from PBMCs. These receptors all stem from a human donor with Susac syndrome. Each CDR3 is given with its conserved first and last residue. A D gene is named only where the DNA matches it firmly. Expanded clones are given a class, and other clones once, few, many or no size at all.

>NA|NA|TRBV18|TRBJ1-1
TGTGCCAGCTCATCCACGACGCGGGAAACTGGTGAAGCTTTCTTT
CASSSTTRETGEAFF
>NA|NA|TRBV9|TRBJ2-3
TGTGCCAGCAGCGTGGGGGTCACAGATACGCAGTATTTT
CASSVGVTDTQYF
>TRBD1|NA|TRBV20-1|TRBJ2-7
TGCAGTGCTCCAACCTACGGACAGGGGGCTTCGTACGAGCAGTACTTC
CSAPTYGQGASYEQYF
>NA|once|TRBV6-5|TRBJ1-4
TGTGCCAGCAGTTACGACGTGGGATCGGCAACTAATGAAAAACTGTTTTTT
CASSYDVGSATNEKLFF
>TRBD1|NA|TRBV9|TRBJ2-5
TGTGCCAGCAGCGGACGAGGACAGGGCCAAGAGACCCAGTACTTC
CASSGRGQGQETQYF
>NA|NA|TRBV29-1|TRBJ2-3
TGCAGCGTAAATTTACCAGGGGTTACAGATACGCAGTATTTT
CSVNLPGVTDTQYF
>NA|NA|TRBV29-1|TRBJ1-1
TGCAGCGTTGAAAGGCACCGCCAGGGAAATGAAGCTTTCTTT
CSVERHRQGNEAFF
>TRBD2|NA|TRBV12-3/TRBV12-4|TRBJ2-3
TGTGCCAGCAGTTTTGGCGGGGGGACAGATACGCAGTATTTT
CASSFGGGTDTQYF
>TRBD2|once|TRBV9|TRBJ2-1
TGTGCCAGCAGCGGGTCCGGGACTAGCAACAATGAGCAGTTCTTC
CASSGSGTSNNEQFF
>NA|once|TRBV5-1|TRBJ2-1
TGCGCCAGCAGCTTGGATGGTGGGCCCTCCATGGGGGGTGAGCAGTTCTTC
CASSLDGGPSMGGEQFF
>NA|few|TRBV12-3/TRBV12-4|TRBJ2-2
TGTGCCAGCAGGCGACAGGACACCGGGGAGCTGTTTTTT
CASRRQDTGELFF
>NA|NA|TRBV20-1|TRBJ2-1
TGCAGTGCTAGAGTGAACCTTAATGAGCAGTTCTTC
CSARVNLNEQFF
>NA|NA|TRBV5-6|TRBJ1-1
TGTGCCAGCACCACCGTTAGGGCTCTGAGGAACACTGAAGCTTTCTTT
CASTTVRALRNTEAFF
>TRBD1|NA|TRBV12-3/TRBV12-4|TRBJ2-1
TGTGCCAGCAGTCGGACAGGACGTGGGCAGTTCTTC
CASSRTGRGQFF
>NA|NA|TRBV28|TRBJ1-2
TGTGCCAGTAAACGGGGCTCCGAGGACTATGGCTACACCTTC
CASKRGSEDYGYTF
>NA|NA|TRBV24-1|TRBJ2-7
TGTGCCACCAGTGACATCCTAGCGCGCGAGCAGTACTTC
CATSDILAREQYF
>TRBD2|NA|TRBV5-1|TRBJ2-1
TGCGCCAGCAGCGCGGGACTAGCGGGCCCCCCTGACAATGAGCAGTTCTTC
CASSAGLAGPPDNEQFF
>TRBD1|NA|TRBV20-1|TRBJ2-5
TGCAGTGCTAGAGGGACAGGAAAAGAGACCCAGTACTTC
CSARGTGKETQYF